This T cell receptor beta chain was sequenced during a study of control samples from healthy donors and cancer patients. This CDR3 is 16 amino acids long. In germline, CDR1 is SGHTA, CDR2 FQGNSA. The ends were cut back, 1 base at V and 0 bases at J, with 12 bases in the middle. Profiled with immunoSEQ multiplex PCR; TCRdb holds only in-frame clones, not every one. This sample yields some 120,000 clones, of which about 93% are seen a single time; about 2.5% belongs to the top ten. The clonotype originates from a man younger than 35 in good health. The specimen was blood. The V gene is TRBV7-2, the J gene TRBJ1-1; D is undetermined. The CDR3 reads CASSLDIAVMNTEAFF. In nucleotides, the CDR3 is TGTGCCAGCAGCTTAGACATCGCGGTAATGAACACTGAAGCTTTCTTT.